Sequencing of this TCR beta chain was carried out in a study of breast tumors, draining lymph nodes, adjacent tissues. At least ten counts were recorded for this clonotype. The CDR3 runs 14 residues. Trimming removed 2 bases at V and 6 bases at J, with 12 bases between. The germline CDR1 and CDR2 sequences are MNHEY and SVGAGI. TCRdb redid the calling of the multiplex PCR reads with MiXCR, one entry per CDR3 protein. The sample lists about 63,000 distinct CDR3 sequences, roughly 59% occurring once. The sample taken for sequencing was breast tumor tissue. This sequence was found in a female donor with breast cancer. Some clones in this sample may be carry-over from other donors' samples. The gene calls are TRBV6-5 and TRBJ2-3; a possible D gene is TRBD2 (5 bases). The CDR3 loop reads CASSYDLRGDTQYF. CDR3 in DNA: TGTGCCAGCAGTTACGATCTCCGCGGGGATACGCAGTATTTT.